The 12 T cell receptor beta chains listed next were all sequenced from one sample in a study of T cells in Graves' hyperthyroidism and ophthalmopathy. Template material for amplifying TCR beta CDR3 regions consisted of RNA transcripts. RT-PCR in the first round (using the HTBI primer set) targeted the TCR CDR3. TCRdb called the multiplex PCR reads again in MiXCR, with one record for every CDR3 protein. Of under 350,000 distinct CDR3 sequences in the sample, 15% to 20% were seen once. Sequencing was done on a sample of blood. Receptors originate from a woman aged 60 to 75 with Graves' ophthalmopathy.

A few counts support this clonotype. The chain joins TRBV24-1 to TRBJ2-2, with D tentatively TRBD1 (6 bases). The CDR3 is made up of 13 amino acids. Trimming shortened V by 6 bases and J by 3 bases, and 7 bases separated the two germline ends. Germline loops: CDR1 KGHDR, CDR2 SFDVKD. This CDR3 reads CATSNRDTGELFF. The CDR3 DNA reads TGTGCCACCAGTAACAGGGACACCGGGGAGCTGTTTTTT.

This clonotype was recorded many times. The chain combines TRBV6-2 or TRBV6-3 with TRBJ2-7, with 7 bases that match TRBD2. This CDR3 spans 14 amino acids. Germline V gene lookup returns CDR1 MNHEY and CDR2 SVGEGT. The V and J ends lost 7 bases and 3 bases, in that order; junction bases with no gene match: 9. The CDR3, as DNA: TGTGCCAGCACTCAGCGGGGATCCCACTACGAGCAGTACTTC. Translating gives CASTQRGSHYEQYF.

V is TRBV20-1 and J is TRBJ1-2; a weak D match, TRBD1 (6 bases). Germline V gene data show CDR1 as DFQATT and CDR2 as SNEGSKA (reference sequence). This CDR3 has 16 residues. V was cut by 0 bases and J by 8 bases, with 22 bases left in between. The CDR3 here is CSAREGAAGSLKGYTF. The CDR3 coding sequence is TGCAGTGCTAGAGAGGGGGCGGCAGGGAGTTTGAAGGGCTACACCTTC.

This clonotype was recorded a few times. This chain connects TRBV27 to TRBJ2-1; 7 bases fit TRBD1. The V segment lost 5 bases and the J segment 6 bases; nucleotides outside the gene matches: 13. The CDR3 is made up of 16 amino acids. CDR1 is MNHEY, CDR2 SMNVEV, per germline (reference sequence). This chain's CDR3 is CASSPNYRQGSNEQFF. CDR3 in DNA: TGTGCCAGCAGTCCCAACTATCGACAGGGATCCAATGAGCAGTTCTTC.

CDR3 loop: CSARLWETQYF. The DNA for the CDR3 is TGCAGCGCCCGTCTTTGGGAGACCCAGTACTTC. The chain is built from TRBV29-1 and TRBJ2-5; D not resolved. CDR1 is SQVTM and CDR2 is ANQGSEA in the germline V gene. The length of the CDR3 is 11 residues. The V end was cut by 7 bases, the J end by 5 bases, with 11 bases between. The variable domain in full, completed from reference TRBV29-1 and TRBJ2-5, reads SAVISQKPSRDICQRGTSLTIQCQVDSQVTMMFWYRQQPGQSLTLIATANQGSEATYESGFVIDKFPISRPNLTFSTLTVSNMSPEDSSIYLCSARLWETQYFGPGTRLLVL.

This clonotype was counted a single time. This chain uses TRBV5-1 with TRBJ2-2; 9 bases line up with TRBD1. The CDR3 runs 16 residues. CDR1 and CDR2 (germline): SGHRS, YFSETQ. The junction had 3 bases not matched to a gene; V was cut back by 3 bases and J by 0 bases. The CDR3 DNA reads TGCGCCAGCAGCTGGGACAGGGCTGCGAACACCGGGGAGCTGTTTTTT. This gives the protein CASSWDRAANTGELFF.

In its sample, this clonotype was seen many times. This chain uses TRBV2 with TRBJ2-7, with TRBD2 matching 8 bases. CDR3 length: 15 residues. The junction had 9 bases not matched to a gene; V was cut back by 5 bases and J by 3 bases. Germline V gene data show CDR1 as SNHLY and CDR2 as FYNNEI. For the CDR3, the DNA is TGTGCCAGCAGTCCCCAAACTAGCGGCTACTACGAGCAGTACTTC. It encodes CASSPQTSGYYEQYF.

The CDR3 spells CASSTDRGSGNTIYF. In nucleotides, the CDR3 is TGTGCCAGCAGTACAGACAGGGGCTCTGGAAACACCATATATTTT. The rearrangement joins TRBV7-9 to TRBJ1-3; 8 bases are a match to TRBD1. There are 15 residues in the CDR3. V was clipped by 6 bases and J by 0 bases; unmatched bases: 4. The germline gives CDR1 SEHNR, CDR2 FQNEAQ (reference sequence).

This clonotype was observed at least ten times. The V and J genes are TRBV14 and TRBJ2-1; D remains unclear. Germline V gives CDR1 SGHDN, CDR2 FVKESK. V lost 0 bases and J 7 bases, leaving 13 bases between the germline ends. The length of the CDR3 is 15 residues. CDR3 protein: CASSQDIRAWNEQFF. For the CDR3, the DNA is TGTGCCAGCAGCCAAGATATAAGGGCTTGGAATGAGCAGTTCTTC.

In DNA form, the CDR3 reads TGTGCCAGCAGCTTGGGGGCCCAAGGCGTTAGCACTGAAGCTTTCTTT. Its protein product is CASSLGAQGVSTEAFF. V gene TRBV5-6 combines with J gene TRBJ1-1; D is uncertain. Trimming took off 0 bases at V and 4 bases at J, with 16 bases between the two ends. This CDR3 contains 16 residues. CDR1 and CDR2 (germline): SGHDT, YYEEEE.

The V gene is TRBV7-2, the J gene TRBJ1-1; tentatively, D is TRBD1 (6 bases). There are 15 residues in the CDR3. The germline gives CDR1 SGHTA, CDR2 FQGNSA. Trimming removed 4 bases at V and 4 bases at J, with 16 bases between. CDR3 in amino acids: CASSSNRAISTEAFF. Here the CDR3 DNA reads TGTGCCAGCAGCTCCAACAGGGCCATAAGCACTGAAGCTTTCTTT.

This rearrangement joins TRBV28 to TRBJ1-2, with a weak D call TRBD1 (6 bases). CDR1 and CDR2 (germline): MDHEN, SYDVKM. The CDR3 is 16 amino acids. V lost 2 bases to trimming and J lost 3 bases, with 16 bases between them. Here the CDR3 DNA reads TGTGCCAGCAGTTTAAACCCCAGGGGAAGGGACTATGGCTACACCTTC. It encodes CASSLNPRGRDYGYTF.